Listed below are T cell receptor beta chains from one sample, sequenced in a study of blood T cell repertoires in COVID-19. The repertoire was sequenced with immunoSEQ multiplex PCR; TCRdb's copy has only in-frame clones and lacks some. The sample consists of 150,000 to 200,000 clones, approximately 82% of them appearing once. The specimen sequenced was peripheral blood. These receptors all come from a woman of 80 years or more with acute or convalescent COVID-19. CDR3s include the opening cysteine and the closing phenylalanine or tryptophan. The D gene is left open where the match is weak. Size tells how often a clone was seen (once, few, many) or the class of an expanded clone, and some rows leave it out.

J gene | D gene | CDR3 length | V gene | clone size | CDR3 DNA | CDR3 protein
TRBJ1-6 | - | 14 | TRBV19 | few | TGTGCCAGTAGTACAGGATATAAAGACTCACCCCTCCACTTT | CASSTGYKDSPLHF
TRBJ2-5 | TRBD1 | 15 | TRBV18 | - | TGTGCCAGCTCACCAAACAGGGGGCCTTGGGAGACCCAGTACTTC | CASSPNRGPWETQYF
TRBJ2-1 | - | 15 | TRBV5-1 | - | TGCGCCAGCAGCTTGGACGGGAACTCCTACAATGAGCAGTTCTTC | CASSLDGNSYNEQFF
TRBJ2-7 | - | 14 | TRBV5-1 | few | TGCGCCAGCAGCTCAAAATCTCAGGATGACGAGCAGTACTTC | CASSSKSQDDEQYF
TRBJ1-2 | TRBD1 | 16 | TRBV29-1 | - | TGCAGCGTTGAGGCGGCCGGGACAGGGGTTAACTATGGCTACACCTTC | CSVEAAGTGVNYGYTF
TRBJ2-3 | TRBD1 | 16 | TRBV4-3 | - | TGCGCCAGCAGCCCGCGGACAGGGGGCGTTACAGATACGCAGTATTTT | CASSPRTGGVTDTQYF
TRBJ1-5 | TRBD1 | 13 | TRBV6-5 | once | TGTGCCAGCAGGGACAGGGCTAATCAGCCCCAGCATTTT | CASRDRANQPQHF
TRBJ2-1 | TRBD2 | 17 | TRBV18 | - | TGTGCCAGCTCACCCGCCTCAACTAGCGGCCCCTGGGATGAGCAGTTCTTC | CASSPASTSGPWDEQFF
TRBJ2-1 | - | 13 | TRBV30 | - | TGTGCCTGGACGGCGGGGCTAGGCAATGAGCAGTTCTTC | CAWTAGLGNEQFF
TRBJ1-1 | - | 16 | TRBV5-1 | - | TGCGCCAGCAGGACACACCCACTCCCAGAGAACACTGAAGCTTTCTTT | CASRTHPLPENTEAFF
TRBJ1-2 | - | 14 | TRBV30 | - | TGTGCCTGGAGTCCGGGGAGCGGGAGCTATGGCTACACCTTC | CAWSPGSGSYGYTF
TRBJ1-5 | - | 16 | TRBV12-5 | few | TGTGCTAGTGGTCCCCCCTGGGGACATAGCAATCAGCCCCAGCATTTT | CASGPPWGHSNQPQHF
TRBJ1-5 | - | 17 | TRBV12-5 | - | TGTGCTAGTGGTTTGGACAAGGGGCCTTATAGCAATCAGCCCCAGCATTTT | CASGLDKGPYSNQPQHF
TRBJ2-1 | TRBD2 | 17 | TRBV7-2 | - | TGTGCCAGCACCGCCGGGAGGGAGGCTTCCTCCTACAATGAGCAGTTCTTC | CASTAGREASSYNEQFF
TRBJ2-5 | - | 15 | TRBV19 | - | TGTGCCAGTAGTATAGACCCCGGGGATCAAGAGACCCAGTACTTC | CASSIDPGDQETQYF